The sample holds one count of the clone carrying this T cell receptor beta chain. No antigen is known for it. This specimen belongs to a study of a mutant IDH1 vaccine in newly diagnosed glioma. Study-level findings and limits: Pseudoprogression showed no apparent link to changes in top peripheral T cell clonotypes.

TCRdb's table, derived via immunoSEQ multiplex PCR, lists solely in-frame clones and lacks some. The sample has over 9,000 clones; about nine tenths are singletons. Germline loops: CDR1 SGHAT, CDR2 FQNNGV. Trimming pared 1 base from V and 0 bases from J, leaving 10 bases between. This CDR3 comprises 17 residues. The time point: week 5, during vaccination. Every vaccination contained 300 ug of the mutant IDH1 20-mer peptide and was paired with topical imiquimod. Specimen: PBMCs, collected from a glioma patient whose treatment included an IDH1 peptide vaccine. This clonotype was obtained from a woman between 40 and 55 years old with glioma. Some clones in this sample may be carry-over from other donors' samples. The chain links TRBV11-2 to TRBJ2-6; no firm D call. The CDR3 region has the DNA TGTGCCAGCAGCTTAGGCACCCGAAACTCTGGGGCCAACGTCCTGACTTTC. As protein: CASSLGTRNSGANVLTF.